This T cell receptor (beta chain) was recorded in a study of blood T cell repertoires in COVID-19. This clone showed up just a few times. Profiled with immunoSEQ multiplex PCR; TCRdb holds only in-frame clones, not every one. The sample shows 150,000 to 250,000 clones, roughly 87% of them seen only once. CDR3 length: 15 residues. Germline values: CDR1 MNHEY, CDR2 SVGAGI. V lost 7 bases and J 0 bases, leaving 15 bases between the germline ends. The chain recombines TRBV6-5 with TRBJ1-2, with D possibly matching TRBD1 (6 bases). This clonotype originated in a woman aged 30 to 39 who had recovered from COVID-19. Sequenced: PBMCs or T cells enriched from blood (not recorded which). The DNA for the CDR3 is TGTGCCAGCACAGAAGGGGGAACAGCTAACTATGGCTACACCTTC. Encoded protein: CASTEGGTANYGYTF.